A selection of T cell receptor beta chains follows, all from one sample in a study of tumor-infiltrating lymphocytes in primary liver carcinoma. Each CDR3 protein is one row after TCRdb ran MiXCR on the multiplex PCR reads. The profile shows 310,000 or so distinct CDR3 sequences, less than 70% of them singletons. The sample taken for sequencing was peripheral blood. The receptors shown here come from a middle-aged man with primary liver carcinoma and hepatitis B virus infection. Both conserved end residues are part of each CDR3. Fields, in order: V gene, CDR3 length, D gene, J gene, clone size, CDR3 DNA, CDR3 protein. The D gene is left open where the match is weak. Clone size is given for some rows only: seen once, a few or many times, or a class if the clone is expanded.

V gene: TRBV6-5; CDR3 length: 18; D gene: TRBD1; J gene: TRBJ2-1; clone size: .; CDR3 DNA: TGTGCCAACAGAAGACAGGGGGCCTCCTTAATGTCCTACAATGAGCAGTTCTTC; CDR3 protein: CANRRQGASLMSYNEQFF
V gene: TRBV6-1; CDR3 length: 14; D gene: .; J gene: TRBJ2-4; clone size: many; CDR3 DNA: TGTGCCAGCAGTGAAGAAGCAGGGATCGGCATTCAGTACTTC; CDR3 protein: CASSEEAGIGIQYF
V gene: TRBV11-2; CDR3 length: 15; D gene: .; J gene: TRBJ2-2; clone size: many; CDR3 DNA: TGTGCCAGCAGCTATTTGGAGGGATACACCGGGGAGCTGTTTTTT; CDR3 protein: CASSYLEGYTGELFF
V gene: TRBV12-3/TRBV12-4; CDR3 length: 12; D gene: .; J gene: TRBJ1-2; clone size: many; CDR3 DNA: TGTGCCAGCAGTTTGGGCGCCTATGGCTACACCTTC; CDR3 protein: CASSLGAYGYTF
V gene: TRBV11-3; CDR3 length: 15; D gene: .; J gene: TRBJ2-2; clone size: .; CDR3 DNA: TGTGCCAGGAGCTTTGGCGGGAGTGGCACAGGGGAGCTGCTTTTT; CDR3 protein: CARSFGGSGTGELLF
V gene: TRBV29-1; CDR3 length: 14; D gene: .; J gene: TRBJ1-2; clone size: many; CDR3 DNA: TGCAGCGTCTCCTATGGACAGACGAACTATGGCTACACCTTC; CDR3 protein: CSVSYGQTNYGYTF
V gene: TRBV4-1; CDR3 length: 16; D gene: TRBD1; J gene: TRBJ1-5; clone size: many; CDR3 DNA: TGCGCCAGCAGCCAAGAAAGGGGGCTGGGAAATCAGCCCCAGCATTTT; CDR3 protein: CASSQERGLGNQPQHF
V gene: TRBV4-1; CDR3 length: 15; D gene: TRBD1; J gene: TRBJ2-3; clone size: .; CDR3 DNA: TGCGCCAGCAGCGAATCGGGACAGGGAGCAGATACGCAGTATTTT; CDR3 protein: CASSESGQGADTQYF
V gene: TRBV5-4; CDR3 length: 12; D gene: .; J gene: TRBJ1-2; clone size: many; CDR3 DNA: TGTGCCAGTGCTGGGAATAACTATGGCTACACCTTC; CDR3 protein: CASAGNNYGYTF
V gene: TRBV6-5; CDR3 length: 16; D gene: TRBD2; J gene: TRBJ2-1; clone size: .; CDR3 DNA: TGTGCCAGCAGATCCCGGGCTAGCGGCACCTACAATGAGCAGTTCTTC; CDR3 protein: CASRSRASGTYNEQFF
V gene: TRBV4-2; CDR3 length: 18; D gene: .; J gene: TRBJ2-6; clone size: .; CDR3 DNA: TGTGCCAGCAGCCAAGCTGCGACAGTTGGGACTGGGGCCAACGTCCTGACTTTC; CDR3 protein: CASSQAATVGTGANVLTF
V gene: TRBV5-5; CDR3 length: 16; D gene: .; J gene: TRBJ2-5; clone size: .; CDR3 DNA: TGTGCCAGCAGCTTGGTACAGGGCCTATACCAAGAGACCCAGTACTTC; CDR3 protein: CASSLVQGLYQETQYF
V gene: TRBV12-3/TRBV12-4; CDR3 length: 15; D gene: TRBD1; J gene: TRBJ1-1; clone size: .; CDR3 DNA: TGTGCCAGCAGTCCAAGGGACAGGGCCGGGACTGAAGCTTTCTTT; CDR3 protein: CASSPRDRAGTEAFF
V gene: TRBV2; CDR3 length: 16; D gene: TRBD2; J gene: TRBJ2-1; clone size: .; CDR3 DNA: TGTGCCAGCAGGGGTAGCGGGAGGGCCCGGTACAATGAGCAGTTCTTC; CDR3 protein: CASRGSGRARYNEQFF
V gene: TRBV6-6; CDR3 length: 17; D gene: .; J gene: TRBJ1-4; clone size: .; CDR3 DNA: TGTGACAGCAGCCCTCTCTGGGGGGGTGCAACTAATGAGAAACTGTTTTTT; CDR3 protein: CDSSPLWGGATNEKLFF
V gene: TRBV6-5; CDR3 length: 15; D gene: .; J gene: TRBJ1-2; clone size: once; CDR3 DNA: TGTGCCAGCAGCCTGGACAGCACTCACCTCGGTGGCTACACCTTC; CDR3 protein: CASSLDSTHLGGYTF
V gene: TRBV6-1; CDR3 length: 15; D gene: TRBD1; J gene: TRBJ2-7; clone size: .; CDR3 DNA: TGTGCCATCAGTGAAGAGGAGACAGGGTCCTACGAGCAGTACTTC; CDR3 protein: CAISEEETGSYEQYF
V gene: TRBV7-9; CDR3 length: 18; D gene: TRBD2; J gene: TRBJ2-5; clone size: many; CDR3 DNA: TGTGCCAGCAGCTCACCGGGGACTAGCGGAGGGTACCAAGAGACCCAGTACTTC; CDR3 protein: CASSSPGTSGGYQETQYF
V gene: TRBV4-2; CDR3 length: 15; D gene: .; J gene: TRBJ2-7; clone size: .; CDR3 DNA: TGTGCCAACAGTGCCGGTGGGGCCGGCGGGTACGAGCAGTACTTC; CDR3 protein: CANSAGGAGGYEQYF
V gene: TRBV6-5; CDR3 length: 14; D gene: .; J gene: TRBJ1-2; clone size: .; CDR3 DNA: TGTGCCAGCACCCGGGACAAGCTTAACTATGGCTACACCTTC; CDR3 protein: CASTRDKLNYGYTF
V gene: TRBV2; CDR3 length: 14; D gene: TRBD1; J gene: TRBJ1-4; clone size: once; CDR3 DNA: TGTGCCAGCAACCAGGGACAGGGACATGAAAAACTGTTTTTT; CDR3 protein: CASNQGQGHEKLFF
V gene: TRBV11-2; CDR3 length: 13; D gene: .; J gene: TRBJ2-3; clone size: .; CDR3 DNA: TGTGCCAGCAGCTTAGTCTTGGAAGATACGCAGTATTTT; CDR3 protein: CASSLVLEDTQYF
V gene: TRBV29-1; CDR3 length: 14; D gene: TRBD1; J gene: TRBJ1-2; clone size: .; CDR3 DNA: TGCGGCGTTGATGGGACAGGGGGAAACTATGGCTACACCTTC; CDR3 protein: CGVDGTGGNYGYTF
V gene: TRBV5-6; CDR3 length: 17; D gene: .; J gene: TRBJ2-1; clone size: .; CDR3 DNA: TGTGCCAGTAGCTCGGAACAGGCCTACCTCTCCTACAATGAGCAGTTCTTC; CDR3 protein: CASSSEQAYLSYNEQFF
V gene: TRBV10-3; CDR3 length: 23; D gene: .; J gene: TRBJ2-1; clone size: few; CDR3 DNA: TGTGCCATCAGTTTTCTACCTTCTCCGGATAGTATGAGCGGCGGGGCGGCCTACAATGAGCAGTTCTTC; CDR3 protein: CAISFLPSPDSMSGGAAYNEQFF
V gene: TRBV28; CDR3 length: 15; D gene: .; J gene: TRBJ2-1; clone size: .; CDR3 DNA: TGTGCCAGCGGTTTCTCCGGGTTCCTGATCAATGAGCAGTTCTTC; CDR3 protein: CASGFSGFLINEQFF
V gene: TRBV11-2; CDR3 length: 15; D gene: .; J gene: TRBJ2-7; clone size: .; CDR3 DNA: TGTGCCTGCAGCTTAGTTGTTCTCCCCTCCTACGAGCAGTACTTC; CDR3 protein: CACSLVVLPSYEQYF
V gene: TRBV11-2; CDR3 length: 13; D gene: .; J gene: TRBJ1-1; clone size: .; CDR3 DNA: TGTGCCAGCAGCGGGCGTATGAACACTGAAGCTTTCTTT; CDR3 protein: CASSGRMNTEAFF
V gene: TRBV11-2; CDR3 length: 13; D gene: TRBD1; J gene: TRBJ1-5; clone size: .; CDR3 DNA: TGTGTCAGCAGTTTACAGGGGGATCAACCCCAGCATTTT; CDR3 protein: CVSSLQGDQPQHF
V gene: TRBV10-3; CDR3 length: 16; D gene: .; J gene: TRBJ2-7; clone size: .; CDR3 DNA: TGTGCCATCAGTGGTGGCAAAAAGCGGGTACCCTACGAGCAGTACTTC; CDR3 protein: CAISGGKKRVPYEQYF
V gene: TRBV11-2; CDR3 length: 15; D gene: .; J gene: TRBJ2-1; clone size: .; CDR3 DNA: TGTACCAGTAGCTTAGCCCCCGGGGGCTACAATGAGCAGTTCTTC; CDR3 protein: CTSSLAPGGYNEQFF
V gene: TRBV6-1; CDR3 length: 15; D gene: TRBD1; J gene: TRBJ2-3; clone size: many; CDR3 DNA: TGTGCCGCGAAGGGGGCAGGGGGCGGAGAAGATACGCAGTATTTT; CDR3 protein: CAAKGAGGGEDTQYF
V gene: TRBV11-2; CDR3 length: 17; D gene: TRBD2; J gene: TRBJ2-1; clone size: .; CDR3 DNA: TGTGCCATCAGCTTTGGGGGTAGCGGGAGGTCAAGCAATGAGGAGTTCTTC; CDR3 protein: CAISFGGSGRSSNEEFF
V gene: TRBV11-2; CDR3 length: 15; D gene: TRBD2; J gene: TRBJ2-5; clone size: once; CDR3 DNA: TGTGCCAGCAGCACACTAGCGTGTGGACAAGAGACCCAGTACTTC; CDR3 protein: CASSTLACGQETQYF
V gene: TRBV6-1; CDR3 length: 15; D gene: TRBD2; J gene: TRBJ2-2; clone size: .; CDR3 DNA: TGTGCCAGCCACAGTGCAGCGGGAGGAACCGGGGAGCTGCTTTTT; CDR3 protein: CASHSAAGGTGELLF
V gene: TRBV6-5; CDR3 length: 15; D gene: TRBD1; J gene: TRBJ2-1; clone size: many; CDR3 DNA: TGTGCCAGCAGTGGGACAGGGAGCACCTACAATGAGCAGTTCTTC; CDR3 protein: CASSGTGSTYNEQFF
V gene: TRBV5-4; CDR3 length: 14; D gene: .; J gene: TRBJ2-5; clone size: .; CDR3 DNA: TGTGCCAGCAGCCGGTCCACCTACCAAGAGACCCACTACTTC; CDR3 protein: CASSRSTYQETHYF
V gene: TRBV4-1; CDR3 length: 16; D gene: .; J gene: TRBJ1-2; clone size: many; CDR3 DNA: TGCGCCAGCAGCCAAGAAAACAGGGCGCTTACTTATGGCTACACCTTC; CDR3 protein: CASSQENRALTYGYTF
V gene: TRBV10-3; CDR3 length: 14; D gene: TRBD2; J gene: TRBJ2-7; clone size: few; CDR3 DNA: TGTGCCATCAGTCCGGGACTACATAATTACGAGCAGTACTTC; CDR3 protein: CAISPGLHNYEQYF
V gene: TRBV28; CDR3 length: 13; D gene: .; J gene: TRBJ2-5; clone size: .; CDR3 DNA: TGTGCCAACAGTTCCATGGCCATCAAGACCCAGTACTTC; CDR3 protein: CANSSMAIKTQYF
V gene: TRBV11-2; CDR3 length: 22; D gene: TRBD2; J gene: TRBJ2-1; clone size: once; CDR3 DNA: TGTGCCGGCAGCTCAACTCCCCAGGGGCAGGGGTTTTGGAGCGGGAGAATAAATGAGCAGTTCTTC; CDR3 protein: CAGSSTPQGQGFWSGRINEQFF
V gene: TRBV6-5; CDR3 length: 17; D gene: TRBD2; J gene: TRBJ2-3; clone size: .; CDR3 DNA: TGTGCCAGCCACGAACAGGACGGGGGGAAGGAGACAGATACGCAGTATTTC; CDR3 protein: CASHEQDGGKETDTQYF
V gene: TRBV10-3; CDR3 length: 14; D gene: .; J gene: TRBJ1-1; clone size: .; CDR3 DNA: TGTGACATCAGTGTTGGATGGGTGAAGACTGAAGCTTTCTTT; CDR3 protein: CDISVGWVKTEAFF
V gene: TRBV5-6; CDR3 length: 14; D gene: .; J gene: TRBJ1-1; clone size: .; CDR3 DNA: TGTGCCAGCAGCCGATGGGTTGTTACTTCTGAAGCTTTCTTT; CDR3 protein: CASSRWVVTSEAFF
V gene: TRBV28; CDR3 length: 13; D gene: .; J gene: TRBJ1-4; clone size: .; CDR3 DNA: TGTGCCAGCAGTAACAGAGCTAATGAAAAACTGTTTTTT; CDR3 protein: CASSNRANEKLFF
V gene: TRBV2; CDR3 length: 12; D gene: .; J gene: TRBJ2-1; clone size: .; CDR3 DNA: TGTGCCAGCCCCCGTTCCTTAAATGAGCAGTTCTTC; CDR3 protein: CASPRSLNEQFF
V gene: TRBV6-5; CDR3 length: 15; D gene: TRBD1; J gene: TRBJ2-3; clone size: .; CDR3 DNA: TGTGCCAGCTGTTACTCCAGGCAGGGGACAGGTACGCAGTATTTT; CDR3 protein: CASCYSRQGTGTQYF
V gene: TRBV28; CDR3 length: 15; D gene: .; J gene: TRBJ2-2; clone size: .; CDR3 DNA: TGTGCCAGCAGTTTAAAGTCCAAAAACACCGGGGAGCTGTTTTTT; CDR3 protein: CASSLKSKNTGELFF
V gene: TRBV10-1; CDR3 length: 15; D gene: .; J gene: TRBJ2-3; clone size: .; CDR3 DNA: TGCGCCAGCGGGGAGTCGCACAGTGGGACAGATACGCAGTATTTT; CDR3 protein: CASGESHSGTDTQYF
V gene: TRBV29-1; CDR3 length: 11; D gene: .; J gene: TRBJ2-6; clone size: .; CDR3 DNA: TGCACCGTGTCCGGGGGCAACGTCCTGACTTTC; CDR3 protein: CTVSGGNVLTF
V gene: TRBV29-1; CDR3 length: 12; D gene: .; J gene: TRBJ1-1; clone size: .; CDR3 DNA: TGCAGCGCACCAACAGGTGCCACTGAAGCTTTCTTT; CDR3 protein: CSAPTGATEAFF
V gene: TRBV11-2; CDR3 length: 14; D gene: .; J gene: TRBJ2-7; clone size: many; CDR3 DNA: TGTGCCAGCAGCTTAGGGGCAGGTGGTTACGAGCAGTACTTC; CDR3 protein: CASSLGAGGYEQYF
V gene: TRBV9; CDR3 length: 15; D gene: TRBD2; J gene: TRBJ2-1; clone size: .; CDR3 DNA: TGTGCCAGCAGCGCGACTAGCGGGAGTTTCAATGAGCAGTTCTTC; CDR3 protein: CASSATSGSFNEQFF
V gene: TRBV6-6; CDR3 length: 17; D gene: TRBD1; J gene: TRBJ2-1; clone size: .; CDR3 DNA: TGTGCCAGCAGCTACCTAAGGGACAGGCCATCCTACAATGAGCAGTTCTTC; CDR3 protein: CASSYLRDRPSYNEQFF
V gene: TRBV7-8; CDR3 length: 12; D gene: .; J gene: TRBJ2-7; clone size: many; CDR3 DNA: TGTGCCAGCAGCCTGTCAGGGAACCAGCAGTACTTC; CDR3 protein: CASSLSGNQQYF
V gene: TRBV5-4; CDR3 length: 14; D gene: .; J gene: TRBJ1-2; clone size: many; CDR3 DNA: TGTGCCAGCACTACCAGGGAGCCCGGGGGTGGCTACACCTTC; CDR3 protein: CASTTREPGGGYTF
V gene: TRBV5-4; CDR3 length: 12; D gene: .; J gene: TRBJ2-7; clone size: few; CDR3 DNA: TGTGCCAGCAGCTTTGATCGCTACGAGCAGTACTTC; CDR3 protein: CASSFDRYEQYF